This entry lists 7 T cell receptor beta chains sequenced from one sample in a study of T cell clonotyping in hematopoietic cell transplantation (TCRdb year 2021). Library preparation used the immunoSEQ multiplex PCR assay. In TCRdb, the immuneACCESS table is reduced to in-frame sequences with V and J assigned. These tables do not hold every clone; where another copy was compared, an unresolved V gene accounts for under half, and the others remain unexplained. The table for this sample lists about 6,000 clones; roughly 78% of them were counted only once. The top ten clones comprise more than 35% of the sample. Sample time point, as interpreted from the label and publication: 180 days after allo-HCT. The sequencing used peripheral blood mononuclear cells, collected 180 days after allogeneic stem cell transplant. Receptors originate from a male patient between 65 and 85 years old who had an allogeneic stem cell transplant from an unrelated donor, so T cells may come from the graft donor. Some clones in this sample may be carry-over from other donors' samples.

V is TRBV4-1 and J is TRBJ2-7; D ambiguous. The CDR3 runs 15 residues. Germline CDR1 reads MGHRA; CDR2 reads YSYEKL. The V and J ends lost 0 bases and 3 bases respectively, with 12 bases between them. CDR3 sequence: CASSQERRGGYEQYF. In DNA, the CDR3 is TGCGCCAGCAGCCAAGAGAGAAGAGGCGGCTACGAGCAGTACTTC.

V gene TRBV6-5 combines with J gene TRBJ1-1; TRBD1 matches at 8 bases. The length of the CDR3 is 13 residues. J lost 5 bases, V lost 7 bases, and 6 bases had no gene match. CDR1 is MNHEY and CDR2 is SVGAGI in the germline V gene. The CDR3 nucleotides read TGTGCCAGCATAGGACAGGGACTTACTGAAGCTTTCTTT. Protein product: CASIGQGLTEAFF.

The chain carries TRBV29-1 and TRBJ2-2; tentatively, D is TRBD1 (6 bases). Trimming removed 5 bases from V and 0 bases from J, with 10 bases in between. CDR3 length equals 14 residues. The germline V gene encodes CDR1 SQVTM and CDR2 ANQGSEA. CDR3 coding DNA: TGCAGCGTTTTTAACAGGGCGAACACCGGGGAGCTGTTTTTT. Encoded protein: CSVFNRANTGELFF.

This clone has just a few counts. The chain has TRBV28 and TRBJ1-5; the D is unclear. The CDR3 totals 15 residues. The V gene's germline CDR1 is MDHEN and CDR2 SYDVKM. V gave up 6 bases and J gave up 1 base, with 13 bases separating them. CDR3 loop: CASSELDASNQPQHF. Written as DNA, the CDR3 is TGTGCCAGCAGCGAACTGGACGCCAGCAATCAGCCCCAGCATTTT.

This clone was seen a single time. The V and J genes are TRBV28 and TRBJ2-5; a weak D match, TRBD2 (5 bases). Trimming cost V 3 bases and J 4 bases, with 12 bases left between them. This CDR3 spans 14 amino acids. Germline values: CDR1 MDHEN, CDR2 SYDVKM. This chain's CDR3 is CASSLSEEGETQYF. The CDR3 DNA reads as TGTGCCAGCAGTTTGTCAGAAGAGGGAGAGACCCAGTACTTC.

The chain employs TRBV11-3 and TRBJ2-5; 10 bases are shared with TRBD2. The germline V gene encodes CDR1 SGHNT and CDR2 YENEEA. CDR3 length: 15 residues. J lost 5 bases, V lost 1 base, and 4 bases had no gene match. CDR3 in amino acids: CASSLASGSGETQYF. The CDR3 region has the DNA TGTGCCAGCAGCTTAGCTAGCGGGAGCGGGGAGACCCAGTACTTC.

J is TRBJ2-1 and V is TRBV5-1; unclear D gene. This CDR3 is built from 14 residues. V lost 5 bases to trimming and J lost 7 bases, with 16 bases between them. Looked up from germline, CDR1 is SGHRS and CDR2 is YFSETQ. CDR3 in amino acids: CASSRYGTSNEQFF. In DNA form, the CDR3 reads TGCGCCAGCAGTAGGTACGGTACCAGTAATGAGCAGTTCTTC.